A selection of T cell receptor beta chains follows, all from one sample in a study of glioma-infiltrating T cells. In TCRdb, the multiplex PCR reads were re-called with MiXCR into one record per CDR3 protein. The table has roughly 130,000 distinct CDR3 sequences, 20% to 25% seen once; the top ten hold 25% to 30%. The sample consisted of glioma tissue, nonneoplastic brain tissue, or PBMCs (not recorded which). The source of these receptors is a human donor with low-grade glioma or glioblastoma, undergoing nonglioma brain surgery, or in good health (not recorded which). CDR3s include the opening cysteine and the closing phenylalanine or tryptophan. D genes are given only for firm matches. Size tells how often a clone was seen (once, few, many) or the class of an expanded clone, and some rows leave it out.

J gene: TRBJ2-2
V gene: TRBV2
D gene: .
clone size: .
CDR3 DNA: TGTGCCAGCAGTCCGACACCCGGGGAGCTGTTTTTT
CDR3 protein: CASSPTPGELFF

J gene: TRBJ2-6
V gene: TRBV4-1
D gene: TRBD1
clone size: .
CDR3 DNA: TGCGCCAGCAGCCAAGTTCCGACAGGGGAGTCTGGGGCCAACGTCCTGACTTTC
CDR3 protein: CASSQVPTGESGANVLTF

J gene: TRBJ1-2
V gene: TRBV2
D gene: .
clone size: .
CDR3 DNA: TGTGCCAGCAGTGAAGCTTCTTCCGGGTACGGCTACACCTTC
CDR3 protein: CASSEASSGYGYTF

J gene: TRBJ1-2
V gene: TRBV27
D gene: .
clone size: .
CDR3 DNA: TGTGCCAGCAGCTTAAAGGACACTCCTAACTATGGCTACACCTTC
CDR3 protein: CASSLKDTPNYGYTF

J gene: TRBJ2-5
V gene: TRBV7-9
D gene: .
clone size: .
CDR3 DNA: TGTGCCAGCAGCTTCGACCAGGGGGAGACCCAGTACTTC
CDR3 protein: CASSFDQGETQYF

J gene: TRBJ1-2
V gene: TRBV28
D gene: .
clone size: many
CDR3 DNA: TGTGCCAGCAGTCTACTCATTCAGGGAGGGGGCTACACCTTC
CDR3 protein: CASSLLIQGGGYTF

J gene: TRBJ2-5
V gene: TRBV3-1
D gene: .
clone size: many
CDR3 DNA: TGTGCCAGCAGCTTACAGGAGACCCAGTACTTC
CDR3 protein: CASSLQETQYF

J gene: TRBJ1-4
V gene: TRBV7-8
D gene: TRBD1
clone size: .
CDR3 DNA: TGTGCCAGCAACCCGGGACAGCCTTATGAAAAACTGTTTTTT
CDR3 protein: CASNPGQPYEKLFF

J gene: TRBJ1-3
V gene: TRBV11-1
D gene: .
clone size: few
CDR3 DNA: TGTGCCAGCAGCCATAATACGGGTGGAAACACCATATATTTT
CDR3 protein: CASSHNTGGNTIYF

J gene: TRBJ2-2
V gene: TRBV7-3
D gene: .
clone size: few
CDR3 DNA: TGTGCCAGCAGCTTACTAGCGTCCGGGGAGCTGTTTTTT
CDR3 protein: CASSLLASGELFF

J gene: TRBJ2-5
V gene: TRBV12-3/TRBV12-4
D gene: TRBD1
clone size: .
CDR3 DNA: TGTGCCAGCAGTTTAGCCACAGGGGGAGAGACCCAGTACTTC
CDR3 protein: CASSLATGGETQYF

J gene: TRBJ1-1
V gene: TRBV7-2
D gene: TRBD1
clone size: many
CDR3 DNA: TGTGCCAGCAGCTTGGGACAGCTCAACACTGAAGCTTTCTTT
CDR3 protein: CASSLGQLNTEAFF

J gene: TRBJ2-5
V gene: TRBV7-2
D gene: .
clone size: many
CDR3 DNA: TGTGCCAGCAGCTCCTTAGGGCGGGTGTACTTC
CDR3 protein: CASSSLGRVYF

J gene: TRBJ1-1
V gene: TRBV7-2
D gene: .
clone size: .
CDR3 DNA: TGTGCCAGCAGCCGACTCGTAGGGGGAGGGACTGAAGCTTTCTTT
CDR3 protein: CASSRLVGGGTEAFF

J gene: TRBJ2-3
V gene: TRBV27
D gene: TRBD2
clone size: few
CDR3 DNA: TGTGCCAGCAGTTTGCCGGGACTAGCGGGGGGAAGGTTAAGTGCAGATACGCAGTATTTT
CDR3 protein: CASSLPGLAGGRLSADTQYF

J gene: TRBJ1-1
V gene: TRBV20-1
D gene: .
clone size: once
CDR3 DNA: TGCAGTGCTAGAAATTCGGGGGTTTGGGGCACTGAAGCTTTCTTT
CDR3 protein: CSARNSGVWGTEAFF

J gene: TRBJ2-5
V gene: TRBV7-9
D gene: .
clone size: .
CDR3 DNA: TGTGCCAGCAGCCCCCCCCGAGCGCGGGGAGAGACCCAGTACTTC
CDR3 protein: CASSPPRARGETQYF

J gene: TRBJ2-1
V gene: TRBV2
D gene: .
clone size: many
CDR3 DNA: TGTGCCAGCAGCCACCCCCGACCGCGGCATGAGCAGTTCTTC
CDR3 protein: CASSHPRPRHEQFF

J gene: TRBJ1-1
V gene: TRBV7-9
D gene: TRBD1
clone size: few
CDR3 DNA: TGTGCCAGCGACAGGGGGCCCTACACTGAAGCTTTCTTT
CDR3 protein: CASDRGPYTEAFF

J gene: TRBJ1-1
V gene: TRBV27
D gene: .
clone size: .
CDR3 DNA: TGTGCCAGCAGTTTCAGGGGAGTGAGGACTGAAGCTTTCTTT
CDR3 protein: CASSFRGVRTEAFF

J gene: TRBJ2-2
V gene: TRBV3-1
D gene: .
clone size: few
CDR3 DNA: TGTGCCAGTGAGAGGGGAAGGGCCGGGGAGCTGTTTTTT
CDR3 protein: CASERGRAGELFF

J gene: TRBJ2-3
V gene: TRBV27
D gene: .
clone size: many
CDR3 DNA: TGTGCCAGCAGTTTTGCTAGCACAGATACGCAGTATTTT
CDR3 protein: CASSFASTDTQYF

J gene: TRBJ2-3
V gene: TRBV7-6
D gene: TRBD2
clone size: many
CDR3 DNA: TGTGCCAGCAGCCTCTCGGGGGGGTACACAGATACGCAGTATTTT
CDR3 protein: CASSLSGGYTDTQYF

J gene: TRBJ2-5
V gene: TRBV2
D gene: .
clone size: once
CDR3 DNA: TGTGCCAGCAGTGACGGGGTGCGAGAGACCCAGTACTTC
CDR3 protein: CASSDGVRETQYF

J gene: TRBJ1-6
V gene: TRBV27
D gene: .
clone size: .
CDR3 DNA: TGTGCCAGCAGTGACTGGGACTCCTGGGAGGGTAATTCACCCCTCCACTTT
CDR3 protein: CASSDWDSWEGNSPLHF

J gene: TRBJ2-3
V gene: TRBV11-2
D gene: TRBD2
clone size: .
CDR3 DNA: TGTGCCTCGCTAAGCGGGGGCCACACAGATACGCAGTATTTT
CDR3 protein: CASLSGGHTDTQYF

J gene: TRBJ2-3
V gene: TRBV7-6
D gene: .
clone size: few
CDR3 DNA: TGTGCCAGCAGCGCCCGGGGGATCAGCACAGATACGCAGTATTTT
CDR3 protein: CASSARGISTDTQYF

J gene: TRBJ2-1
V gene: TRBV7-2
D gene: .
clone size: many
CDR3 DNA: TGTGCCAGCAGCTTAGGGGGGACCCGGGGCTATGAGCAGTTCTTC
CDR3 protein: CASSLGGTRGYEQFF

J gene: TRBJ2-5
V gene: TRBV25-1
D gene: .
clone size: many
CDR3 DNA: TGTGCCAGCAGGCCCCCCGGTCGAGAGACCCAGTACTTC
CDR3 protein: CASRPPGRETQYF

J gene: TRBJ2-3
V gene: TRBV7-3
D gene: TRBD2
clone size: many
CDR3 DNA: TGTGCCAGCAGCTTAACTAGCGGGGGAAATACGCAGTATTTT
CDR3 protein: CASSLTSGGNTQYF

J gene: TRBJ1-5
V gene: TRBV20-1
D gene: .
clone size: .
CDR3 DNA: TGCAGTGCTAGGGGTGGACTTCATACTCAGCCCCAGCATTTT
CDR3 protein: CSARGGLHTQPQHF

J gene: TRBJ2-3
V gene: TRBV6-4
D gene: TRBD1
clone size: .
CDR3 DNA: TGTGCCAGCAGTGGGACAGGGACGCCAGATACGCAGTATTTT
CDR3 protein: CASSGTGTPDTQYF

J gene: TRBJ1-1
V gene: TRBV20-1
D gene: .
clone size: .
CDR3 DNA: TGCAGTGCTAGTAGGGCGAACACTGAAGCTTTCTTT
CDR3 protein: CSASRANTEAFF

J gene: TRBJ2-1
V gene: TRBV7-2
D gene: TRBD1
clone size: .
CDR3 DNA: TGTGCCAGCAGCGAGGGACAGGGCCCAAGCTCCTACAATGTGCAGTTCTTC
CDR3 protein: CASSEGQGPSSYNVQFF

J gene: TRBJ2-1
V gene: TRBV12-3/TRBV12-4
D gene: .
clone size: few
CDR3 DNA: TGTGCCAGCACCAAGGGCATTCTTAAGGGTGAGCAGTTCTTC
CDR3 protein: CASTKGILKGEQFF